A single sample gave rise to the 23 T cell receptor beta chains below, sequenced in a study of shared clonotypes between healthy human individuals. Data came from immunoSEQ multiplex PCR; TCRdb stores just in-frame clones and leaves some out. Of more than 450,000 clones listed, 70% to 80% were seen once; the top ten hold 10% to 15%. What was sequenced was PBMCs. These receptors came from a woman in her thirties or forties in good health. Some clones in this sample may be carry-over from other donors' samples.

With respect to this clone: In the same sample, other DNA sequences code for this CDR3. V and J are TRBV11-1 and TRBJ2-3, with D unresolved. V was pared by 3 bases and J by 2 bases, with 6 bases between. This CDR3 region has 13 residues. CDR1 and CDR2 (germline): SGHAT, FQDESV (reference sequence). Here the CDR3 DNA reads TGTGCCAGCAGCTTGGGTAACACAGATACGCAGTATTTT. The encoded protein is CASSLGNTDTQYF.

The chain combines TRBV18 with TRBJ2-7; 9 bases agree with TRBD2. The CDR3 consists of 13 residues. The germline V gene has CDR1 KGHSH and CDR2 LQKENI. J gave up 6 bases and V 3 bases, and 3 bases lay outside the gene matches. CDR3 region: CASSPGGRGEQYF. The CDR3 DNA reads as TGTGCCAGCTCACCTGGCGGGAGGGGCGAGCAGTACTTC.

The chain recombines TRBV14 with TRBJ2-3, with TRBD2 as a possible D gene (5 bases). The germline V and J ends were trimmed by 1 base and 6 bases, with 17 bases remaining between them. The germline CDR1 and CDR2 sequences are SGHDN and FVKESK. The CDR3 contains 16 residues. CDR3 sequence reads: CASSQAGNPLIDTQYF. In nucleotides, the CDR3 is TGTGCCAGCAGCCAAGCCGGGAACCCCCTCATCGATACGCAGTATTTT.

This clone has ten or more counts. The rearrangement uses TRBV2 and TRBJ2-7; 7 bases fit TRBD1. The germline V gene encodes CDR1 SNHLY and CDR2 FYNNEI. V lost 6 bases, J lost 4 bases, and 9 bases stayed unmatched. This CDR3 has 14 residues. CDR3 protein: CASRRGTEDYEQYF. In DNA form, the CDR3 reads TGTGCCAGCAGAAGAGGGACAGAAGATTACGAGCAGTACTTC.

J is TRBJ2-7 and V is TRBV15; 8 bases align to TRBD2. The CDR3 is made up of 15 amino acids. The germline V gene has CDR1 LNHNV and CDR2 YYDKDF (reference sequence). V was pared by 0 bases and J by 5 bases, with 6 bases of the junction left unmatched. This chain's CDR3 is CATSRDQGSGNEQYF. The CDR3 DNA is TGTGCCACCAGCAGAGATCAAGGTAGCGGGAACGAGCAGTACTTC.

The chain is built from TRBV28 and TRBJ1-5; 10 positions match TRBD1. CDR1 and CDR2 (germline): MDHEN, SYDVKM. V trimming: 3 bases; J trimming: 11 bases; junction bases outside the gene matches: 10. The CDR3 has 15 amino acids. In nucleotides, the CDR3 is TGTGCCAGCAGTTTCCCGACAGGGGGCAAGTGGGCCCAGCATTTT. Translating it yields CASSFPTGGKWAQHF.

The chain recombines TRBV29-1 with TRBJ1-1; 8 bases map to TRBD1. CDR3 length equals 13 residues. Germline V gives CDR1 SQVTM, CDR2 ANQGSEA. The trim removed 7 bases at V and 4 bases at J, leaving 8 bases unmatched. The CDR3 nucleotides read TGCAGCGGGCAGGGGGCCTTTGCCACTGAAGCTTTCTTT. Protein product: CSGQGAFATEAFF. Combining the CDR3 with reference TRBV29-1 and TRBJ1-1 gives the whole variable domain SAVISQKPSRDICQRGTSLTIQCQVDSQVTMMFWYRQQPGQSLTLIATANQGSEATYESGFVIDKFPISRPNLTFSTLTVSNMSPEDSSIYLCSGQGAFATEAFFGQGTRLTVV.

The rearrangement links TRBV30 to TRBJ1-4; 9 bases map to TRBD1. The V gene's germline CDR1 is GTSNPN and CDR2 SVGIG (reference sequence). This CDR3 region has 14 residues. V was clipped by 8 bases and J by 6 bases; unmatched bases: 10. In DNA form, the CDR3 reads TGTGCCCGGGAGGACCGGACAGGGGATGAAAAACTGTTTTTT. Its protein is CAREDRTGDEKLFF.

The chain recombines TRBV7-3 with TRBJ2-5; D may be TRBD1 (5 bases). Germline loops: CDR1 SGHTA, CDR2 FQGTGA. V dropped 5 bases and J dropped 4 bases, with 11 bases sitting between them. The CDR3 covers 13 residues. The CDR3 protein is CASSTQGGETQYF. The CDR3 nucleotides read TGTGCCAGCAGCACGCAGGGTGGAGAGACCCAGTACTTC.

This sequence joins TRBV27 and TRBJ2-7; 14 bases are a match to TRBD2. The J segment lost 7 bases and the V segment lost 4 bases, leaving 9 bases of the junction unmatched. The germline V gene has CDR1 MNHEY and CDR2 SMNVEV (reference sequence). The CDR3 spans 16 residues. CDR3 in DNA: TGTGCCAGCAGTTACGGGACTAGCGGGAGAGGAACGGAGCAGTACTTC. Its translation is CASSYGTSGRGTEQYF.

The CDR3 spells CASSLAEGVGEQFF. The CDR3 DNA is TGTGCCAGCAGTTTAGCCGAAGGGGTTGGTGAGCAGTTCTTC. The V gene is TRBV27, the J gene TRBJ2-1, with D perhaps TRBD1 (5 bases). Trimming cost V 2 bases and J 9 bases, with 14 bases left between them. Germline lookup yields CDR1 MNHEY and CDR2 SMNVEV (reference sequence). This CDR3 region has 14 residues.

The chain carries TRBV19 and TRBJ1-2, with D perhaps matching TRBD1 (5 bases). This CDR3 has 14 residues. Germline V lookup: CDR1 LNHDA, CDR2 SQIVND (reference sequence). V was pared by 7 bases and J by 6 bases, with 18 bases between. CDR3 residues: CASTNAGEIDGYTF. CDR3 in DNA: TGTGCCAGTACAAACGCGGGGGAAATTGATGGCTACACCTTC.

The rearrangement joins TRBV15 to TRBJ2-1; D is undetermined. Germline assignment: CDR1 LNHNV and CDR2 YYDKDF (reference sequence). The V end lost 0 bases, the J end lost 6 bases, and 9 bases lay between the germline ends. This CDR3 has 14 residues. The CDR3 region is CATSRDRAPNEQFF. The CDR3 DNA reads TGTGCCACCAGCAGAGATCGGGCACCCAATGAGCAGTTCTTC.

J is TRBJ1-4 and V is TRBV28; 10 bases map to TRBD1. V lost 5 bases to trimming and J lost 4 bases; unmatched junction nucleotides: 7. This CDR3 spans 16 amino acids. The germline CDR1 and CDR2 sequences are MDHEN and SYDVKM. CDR3 in DNA: TGTGCCAGCAGTGGTCCCGGGACAGGGGTTAATGAAAAACTGTTTTTT. It encodes CASSGPGTGVNEKLFF.

The chain uses TRBV29-1 and TRBJ2-1; TRBD2 agrees at 8 bases. Germline-derived CDR1 and CDR2 are SQVTM and ANQGSEA. V lost 1 base to trimming and J lost 10 bases; unmatched junction nucleotides: 6. The CDR3 totals 13 residues. The CDR3 DNA sequence: TGCAGCGTTGAAGGTGGGACTAGAGTCGAGCAGTTCTTC. This encodes CSVEGGTRVEQFF.

This clone was observed a few times. The chain carries TRBV9 and TRBJ2-2, with D perhaps matching TRBD1 or TRBD2 (5 bases each). The CDR3 runs to 16 residues. The germline V and J ends were trimmed by 4 bases and 1 base, with 14 bases remaining between them. The germline CDR1 and CDR2 sequences are SGDLS and YYNGEE. As DNA, the CDR3 is TGTGCCAGCAGCAAGCGGTTGGGGCAGAACACCGGGGAGCTGTTTTTT. Protein sequence: CASSKRLGQNTGELFF.

The chain recombines TRBV11-2 with TRBJ2-5; 11 nucleotides agree with TRBD2. Germline CDR1 SGHAT, CDR2 FQNNGV. With V trimmed by 3 bases and J by 5 bases, 8 bases remained unmatched. This CDR3 region has 16 residues. The CDR3 reads CASSLGTSGERETQYF. CDR3 DNA: TGTGCCAGCAGCTTGGGGACTAGCGGAGAACGGGAGACCCAGTACTTC. Full variable domain (remainder filled in from reference TRBV11-2 and TRBJ2-5): EAGVAQSPRYKIIEKRQSVAFWCNPISGHATLYWYQQILGQGPKLLIQFQNNGVVDDSQLPKDRFSAERLKGVDSTLKIQPAKLEDSAVYLCASSLGTSGERETQYFGPGTRLLVL.

The rearrangement joins TRBV6-6 to TRBJ1-1, with a tentative D call TRBD1 (6 bases). CDR1 and CDR2 from the germline V gene are MNHNY and SVGAGI (reference sequence). This CDR3 region has 13 residues. The V and J ends lost 4 bases and 3 bases respectively, with 9 bases between them. The CDR3 nucleotides read TGTGCCAGCAGTTTCGGACAGCACACTGAAGCTTTCTTT. Protein sequence: CASSFGQHTEAFF.

V and J are TRBV19 and TRBJ2-7; the match to TRBD2 covers 11 bases. CDR3 size: 15 residues. After removal of 6 bases from V and 2 bases from J, the junction contained 6 bases not matched to a gene. From germline, CDR1 is LNHDA and CDR2 SQIVND (reference sequence). The CDR3 here is CASSPTSGRTYEQYF. CDR3 DNA: TGTGCCAGTAGCCCTACTAGCGGGAGAACCTACGAGCAGTACTTC. The full variable domain, with the rest looked up from reference TRBV19 and TRBJ2-7, is DGGITQSPKYLFRKEGQNVTLSCEQNLNHDAMYWYRQDPGQGLRLIYYSQIVNDFQKGDIAEGYSVSREKKESFPLTVTSAQKNPTAFYLCASSPTSGRTYEQYFGPGTRLTVT.

The chain recombines TRBV6-5 with TRBJ2-5; tentatively, D is TRBD1 (6 bases). The CDR3 length is 15 residues. Trimming left V 0 bases short and J 5 bases short, with 13 bases between. Germline loops: CDR1 MNHEY, CDR2 SVGAGI. CDR3 nucleotides: TGTGCCAGCAGTTACTCGAGGGGGATTGGTGAGACCCAGTACTTC. Encoded protein: CASSYSRGIGETQYF.

As for this clone: A much larger clone is a single base away; this may be a read error. This same CDR3 is encoded by further DNA sequences in the sample. The rearrangement links TRBV7-3 to TRBJ2-5, with 8 bases that match TRBD1. The germline CDR1 and CDR2 sequences are SGHTA and FQGTGA. The CDR3 has 13 amino acids. J gave up 4 bases and V 6 bases, and 4 bases lay outside the gene matches. CDR3 DNA: TGTGCCAGCAGTCCTGGACAGGGAGAGACCCAGTACTTC. Protein sequence: CASSPGQGETQYF. The whole variable domain, filled in from reference TRBV7-3 and TRBJ2-5, reads GAGVSQTPSNKVTEKGKYVELRCDPISGHTALYWYRQSLGQGPEFLIYFQGTGAADDSGLPNDRFFAVRPEGSVSTLKIQRTERGDSAVYLCASSPGQGETQYFGPGTRLLVL.

This chain joins TRBV27 and TRBJ2-5, with 8 nucleotides matching TRBD2. The germline CDR1 and CDR2 sequences are MNHEY and SMNVEV (reference sequence). This CDR3 is built from 16 residues. The junction had 11 bases not matched to a gene; V was cut back by 5 bases and J by 3 bases. CDR3 residues: CASSPPLSSGKETQYF. DNA for the CDR3: TGTGCCAGCAGTCCCCCTCTTAGTAGCGGGAAAGAGACCCAGTACTTC.

This chain links TRBV2 with TRBJ2-1; 9 positions agree with TRBD2. Germline V gives CDR1 SNHLY, CDR2 FYNNEI. The ends lost 4 bases at V and 14 bases at J; junction bases unmatched: 3. This CDR3 is built from 11 residues. CDR3 amino acids: CASSGASGEFF. The CDR3 DNA reads TGTGCCAGCAGTGGGGCTAGCGGGGAGTTCTTC. Together with reference TRBV2 and TRBJ2-1, the CDR3 gives the full variable domain: EPEVTQTPSHQVTQMGQEVILRCVPISNHLYFYWYRQILGQKVEFLVSFYNNEISEKSEIFDDQFSVERPDGSNFTLKIRSTKLEDSAMYFCASSGASGEFFGPGTRLTVL.